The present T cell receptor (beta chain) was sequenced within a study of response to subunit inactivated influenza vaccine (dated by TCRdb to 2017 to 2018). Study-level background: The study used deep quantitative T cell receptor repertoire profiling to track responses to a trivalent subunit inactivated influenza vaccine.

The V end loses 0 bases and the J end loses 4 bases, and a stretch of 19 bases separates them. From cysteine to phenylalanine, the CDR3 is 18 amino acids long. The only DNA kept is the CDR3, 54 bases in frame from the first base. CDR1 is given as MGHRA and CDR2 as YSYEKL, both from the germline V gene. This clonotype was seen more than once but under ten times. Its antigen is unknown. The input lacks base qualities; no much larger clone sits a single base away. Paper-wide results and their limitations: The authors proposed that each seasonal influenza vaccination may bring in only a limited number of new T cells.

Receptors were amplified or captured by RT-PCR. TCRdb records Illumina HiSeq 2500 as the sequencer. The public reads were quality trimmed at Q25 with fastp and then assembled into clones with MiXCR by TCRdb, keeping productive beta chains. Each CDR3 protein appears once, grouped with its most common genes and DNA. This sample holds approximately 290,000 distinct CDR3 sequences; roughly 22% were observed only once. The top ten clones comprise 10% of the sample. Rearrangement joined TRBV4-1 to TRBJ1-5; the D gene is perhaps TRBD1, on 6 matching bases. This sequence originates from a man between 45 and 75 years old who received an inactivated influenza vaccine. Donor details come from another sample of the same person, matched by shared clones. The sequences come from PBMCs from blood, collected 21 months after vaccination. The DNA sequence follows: TGCGCCAGCAGCCAAGAAGCTCCAGGGGTAGTTACTAATCAGCCCCAGCATTTT. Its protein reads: CASSQEAPGVVTNQPQHF.